Following are 9 T cell receptor beta chains from one sample sequenced in a study of the immune and genomic landscape of osteosarcoma. Generated by immunoSEQ multiplex PCR, the TCRdb table keeps only in-frame clones and is missing some. The sample includes 400 to 500 clones, around 79% of them seen just once. The sequenced sample consisted of metastatic tumor tissue from the chest wall. The receptors shown here come from a young woman with osteosarcoma.

The rearrangement links TRBV19 to TRBJ2-3; a possible D gene is TRBD2 (7 bases). V was trimmed by 1 base and J by 5 bases, leaving 10 bases between them. CDR1 and CDR2 from the germline V gene are LNHDA and SQIVND (reference sequence). The CDR3 sequence is 14 residues long. In DNA, the CDR3 is TGTGCCAGTAGTATAGCGGGGGGACAAGATACGCAGTATTTT. Translating it yields CASSIAGGQDTQYF.

V and J are TRBV5-1 and TRBJ2-4; the D is unclear. The V gene's germline CDR1 is SGHRS and CDR2 YFSETQ. This CDR3 has 15 amino acids. Trimming cost V 4 bases and J 0 bases, with 11 bases left between them. CDR3 residues: CASSLPTVAKNIQYF. As DNA, the CDR3 is TGCGCCAGCAGCCTACCGACTGTAGCCAAAAACATTCAGTACTTC. Looking up the rest from reference TRBV5-1 and TRBJ2-4 gives the full variable domain: KAGVTQTPRYLIKTRGQQVTLSCSPISGHRSVSWYQQTPGQGLQFLFEYFSETQRNKGNFPGRFSGRQFSNSRSEMNVSTLELGDSALYLCASSLPTVAKNIQYFGAGTRLSVL.

The J gene is TRBJ2-3, the V gene TRBV5-1; a possible D gene is TRBD2 (6 bases). Germline CDR1 reads SGHRS; CDR2 reads YFSETQ. The CDR3 length is 16 residues. V shed 4 bases and J shed 5 bases, with 20 bases lying between them. CDR3 sequence: CASSRPAGRREDTQYF. In nucleotides, the CDR3 is TGCGCCAGCAGCCGCCCAGCGGGCCGGAGGGAAGATACGCAGTATTTT.

The chain recombines TRBV29-1 with TRBJ2-1; the D gene could be TRBD1 or TRBD2 (5 bases each). Trimming shortened V by 8 bases and J by 7 bases, and 15 bases separated the two germline ends. Per germline, CDR1 SQVTM and CDR2 ANQGSEA. This CDR3 has 12 residues. DNA of the CDR3: TGCAGCTCATACTCGGGGCAGAATGAGCAGTTCTTC. Translating gives CSSYSGQNEQFF.

In DNA form, the CDR3 reads TGTGCCAGCAGTTTATGGGACAGTAGATCATACAATGAGCAGTTCTTC. Residues: CASSLWDSRSYNEQFF. This sequence joins TRBV28 and TRBJ2-1; the D gene is possibly TRBD1 (6 bases). The length of the CDR3 is 16 residues. Looked up from germline, CDR1 is MDHEN and CDR2 is SYDVKM. V dropped 0 bases and J dropped 4 bases, with 13 bases sitting between them.

The chain uses TRBV4-1 and TRBJ2-3; D tentatively reads TRBD1 or TRBD2 (5 bases each). Trimming removed 3 bases from V and 1 base from J, with 20 bases in between. The CDR3 spans 18 residues. The germline CDR1 and CDR2 sequences are MGHRA and YSYEKL. The CDR3 is CASSQEPLGRGGTDTQYF. Here the CDR3 DNA reads TGCGCCAGCAGCCAGGAACCCCTAGGTAGGGGAGGCACAGATACGCAGTATTTT.

The V and J genes are TRBV4-2 and TRBJ2-1; 7 nucleotides align to TRBD2. This CDR3 is built from 16 residues. The germline V gene has CDR1 LGHNA and CDR2 YNFKEQ. V trimming: 1 base; J trimming: 10 bases; junction bases outside the gene matches: 13. The DNA for the CDR3 is TGTGCCAGCAGCCAAGGCTCTCGGGCGGGAGCAGGAGAGCAGTTCTTC. Protein: CASSQGSRAGAGEQFF.

The chain uses TRBV14 and TRBJ2-1; D unresolved. This CDR3 is 16 amino acids long. Germline lookup yields CDR1 SGHDN and CDR2 FVKESK. The V end lost 2 bases, the J end lost 5 bases, and 16 bases lay between the germline ends. In nucleotides, the CDR3 is TGTGCCAGCAGCCAATTGCTGCGGTCGGTTAACAATGAGCAGTTCTTC. It yields the protein CASSQLLRSVNNEQFF.

This clone was seen just once. The gene calls are TRBV10-3 and TRBJ2-1, with 7 bases lining up with TRBD1. Per germline, CDR1 ENHRY and CDR2 SYGVKD. The V gene end was trimmed by 2 bases and the J gene end by 0 bases; junction bases not matched to a gene: 10. The CDR3 has 18 amino acids. CDR3 loop: CAISERDSVRNSYNEQFF. DNA for the CDR3: TGTGCCATCAGTGAGAGGGACAGTGTGAGGAACTCCTACAATGAGCAGTTCTTC.